A single sample gave rise to the 8 T cell receptor beta chains below, sequenced in a study of T-cell memory formation after mild COVID-19. Each CDR3 protein is one row after TCRdb ran MiXCR on the 5' RACE reads. The sample shows roughly 500,000 distinct CDR3 sequences, roughly 22% of them seen only once. Source material: PBMCs or a T cell subset sorted from them (not recorded which). These receptors all come from an adult woman who had mild COVID-19 (a few samples of this study predate the infection). Cell type and time point are not known.

This clonotype was observed a handful of times. This chain uses TRBV24-1 with TRBJ2-1, with D unclear. Trimming took 3 bases from V and 1 from J, leaving 12 bases between them. This CDR3 region has 16 residues. CDR1 and CDR2 from the germline V gene are KGHDR and SFDVKD. CDR3 loop: CATSDHGERSYNEQFF. The CDR3 DNA sequence: TGTGCCACCAGTGATCATGGAGAAAGATCCTACAATGAGCAGTTCTTC.

In this sample, this clonotype turned up a few times. The V gene is TRBV6-5, the J gene TRBJ2-7, with D hard to call. This CDR3 is 13 amino acids long. Germline V gives CDR1 MNHEY, CDR2 SVGAGI. Trimming pared 0 bases from V and 6 bases from J, leaving 9 bases between. CDR3 loop: CASSYSNGVEQYF. CDR3 DNA sequence: TGTGCCAGCAGTTACTCGAATGGGGTCGAGCAGTACTTC.

This clonotype showed up just a few times. The chain combines TRBV11-2 with TRBJ1-4; D is unclear. CDR1 and CDR2 from the germline V gene are SGHAT and FQNNGV. The length of the CDR3 is 15 residues. The ends were cut back, 5 bases at V and 8 bases at J, with 18 bases in the middle. For the CDR3, the DNA is TGTGCCAGCAGCCCCACCGGCTCGGGAGCCGAAAAACTGTTTTTT. It translates to CASSPTGSGAEKLFF.

The gene calls are TRBV9 and TRBJ2-3, with TRBD1 matching 8 bases. Germline lookup yields CDR1 SGDLS and CDR2 YYNGEE. V lost 0 bases and J lost 6; bases outside the gene matches: 3. This CDR3 spans 14 amino acids. The CDR3 DNA follows: TGTGCCAGCAGCGTAGGACAGGGGTCCGATACGCAGTATTTT. It specifies CASSVGQGSDTQYF.

In this sample, this clonotype turned up once. The V gene is TRBV24-1, the J gene TRBJ1-2, with a weak D call TRBD1 (5 bases). The germline V and J ends were trimmed by 10 bases and 6 bases, with 11 bases remaining between them. The CDR3 consists of 11 residues. The germline gives CDR1 KGHDR, CDR2 SFDVKD. The CDR3, as DNA: TGTGCCACTGGAGGGGTGGATGGCTACACCTTC. It is translated as CATGGVDGYTF.

This clonotype was detected a few times. The chain links TRBV12-3 or TRBV12-4 to TRBJ2-3; 8 positions match TRBD1. Trimming removed 6 bases from V and 1 base from J; junction bases left unmatched: 3. This CDR3 spans 14 amino acids. DNA for the CDR3: TGTGCCAGCAGGACAGGGGTAGGCACAGATACGCAGTATTTT. Translated: CASRTGVGTDTQYF.

This clonotype was seen only a few times. The CDR3 is CASSQGRLNTIYF. CDR3 nucleotide sequence: TGTGCCAGCAGCCAAGGACGACTAAACACCATATATTTT. V gene TRBV3-1 combines with J gene TRBJ1-3; no clear D gene. There are 13 residues in the CDR3. The germline CDR1 and CDR2 sequences are LGHDT and YNNKEL (reference sequence). The V gene lost 1 base and the J gene lost 6 bases, with 7 bases spanning the gap. The entire variable domain, with the rest obtained from reference TRBV3-1 and TRBJ1-3, is as follows: DTAVSQTPKYLVTQMGNDKSIKCEQNLGHDTMYWYKQDSKKFLKIMFSYNNKELIINETVPNRFSPKSPDKAHLNLHINSLELGDSAVYFCASSQGRLNTIYFGEGSWLTVV.

V and J are TRBV7-9 and TRBJ2-4; 8 bases align to TRBD1. The CDR3 consists of 16 residues. Germline V gene sequence: CDR1 SEHNR, CDR2 FQNEAQ (reference sequence). V lost 3 bases to trimming and J lost 8 bases; unmatched junction nucleotides: 12. The CDR3 bases are TGTGCCAGCAGCTTCACTCCAGGGGGCAGAGGGGACATTCAGTACTTC. Residues: CASSFTPGGRGDIQYF.